These T cell receptor beta chains were read from a single sample in a study of cytomegalovirus exposure and HLA in healthy donors. Assay: immunoSEQ multiplex PCR; the TCRdb copy retains only in-frame clones and omits some. The profile shows around 97,000 clones, around two thirds of them singletons. Material: PBMCs. The receptors derive from a woman aged 45-65 years in good health and CMV-seronegative. Each CDR3 is given with its conserved first and last residue. The order of the fields is V gene, CDR3 protein.

v_gene: TRBV4-2
CDR3aa: CASSQDEGYTGELFF

v_gene: TRBV14
CDR3aa: CASSQPGTSAYEQYF

v_gene: TRBV14
CDR3aa: CASSGRLGAYEQYF

v_gene: TRBV29-1
CDR3aa: CSVVGGYTEAFF

v_gene: TRBV10-3
CDR3aa: CAISKQGESQPQHF

v_gene: TRBV6-1
CDR3aa: CASSASGLASQYF

v_gene: TRBV11-2
CDR3aa: CASSNRDSTYEQYF

v_gene: TRBV11-1
CDR3aa: CASSGGQGRETQYF

v_gene: TRBV6-1
CDR3aa: CATRVVNLYNEQFF

v_gene: TRBV27
CDR3aa: CASRGQGIDGYTF

v_gene: TRBV13
CDR3aa: CASSSGTGVEKLFF

v_gene: TRBV7-2
CDR3aa: CASSSAVGQGSNEQFF

v_gene: TRBV7-9
CDR3aa: CASYSTFSYEQYF

v_gene: TRBV5-6
CDR3aa: CASSVSGDEQFF

v_gene: TRBV5-1
CDR3aa: CASSLAPADYGYTF

v_gene: TRBV5-1
CDR3aa: CASSLGGGNTIYF

v_gene: TRBV7-2
CDR3aa: CASSSTGWDEKLFF

v_gene: TRBV19
CDR3aa: CATKEGGHANTEAFF

v_gene: TRBV6-6
CDR3aa: CASSSGSYGYTF

v_gene: TRBV10-2
CDR3aa: CATPQSGGNTGELFF

v_gene: TRBV5-4
CDR3aa: CASRVGQGGSPLHF

v_gene: TRBV2
CDR3aa: CASSRPLGGGYTF

v_gene: TRBV6-1
CDR3aa: CASSRTGNGQETQYF

v_gene: TRBV7-2
CDR3aa: CASSLAGGPEKLFF

v_gene: TRBV18
CDR3aa: CASSPPKGQGAYEQYF

v_gene: TRBV5-4
CDR3aa: CASSSKGATETQYF

v_gene: TRBV29-1
CDR3aa: CSVGTGGSGYTF

v_gene: TRBV12-5
CDR3aa: CASRTGPYEKLFF

v_gene: TRBV2
CDR3aa: CASRADTYQPQHF